This T cell receptor beta chain emerged from a study of technical replicates of blood from a handful of donors. Measured with immunoSEQ multiplex PCR; TCRdb has only the in-frame clones, and not every one. The sample shows tens of thousands of clones, just under 97% of them seen only once. Germline assignment: CDR1 SGHRS and CDR2 YFSETQ. V lost 3 bases, J lost 4 bases, and 9 bases stayed unmatched. The CDR3 contains 16 residues. This TCR was recovered from a human donor in good health. The sample consisted of T cells isolated from PBMCs. The chain couples TRBV5-1 to TRBJ2-5; TRBD2 matches 10 bases. CDR3 region: CASSWGSSGSAETQYF. CDR3 coding DNA: TGCGCCAGCAGCTGGGGCTCTAGCGGGAGCGCAGAGACCCAGTACTTC.